These 4 T cell receptor beta chains came from one sample sequenced in a study of CD8 T cells in ankylosing spondylitis. TCRdb processed the 5' RACE reads anew with MiXCR; each CDR3 protein has one entry. The data contain roughly 180,000 distinct CDR3 sequences, around a tenth of them singletons. The sample was blood, either unsorted or a sorted T cell fraction (not recorded which). These receptors all stem from a female donor with ankylosing spondylitis or in good health (not recorded which).

The chain joins TRBV13 to TRBJ2-3; D is undetermined. The CDR3 runs to 14 residues. Germline lookup yields CDR1 PRHDT and CDR2 FYEKMQ (reference sequence). The V and J ends lost 7 bases and 5 bases respectively, with 16 bases between them. The CDR3 here is CASNDGLGRDTQYF. The CDR3 bases are TGTGCCAGCAACGATGGGTTGGGTAGAGATACGCAGTATTTT.

This clonotype was recorded a few times. The chain couples TRBV15 to TRBJ1-5; D is unresolved. Trimming cost V 5 bases and J 1 base, with 3 bases left between them. The CDR3 sequence is 12 residues long. Looked up from germline, CDR1 is LNHNV and CDR2 is YYDKDF (reference sequence). The CDR3 sequence is CATSESNQPQHF. The CDR3 DNA reads TGTGCCACCAGCGAGAGCAATCAGCCCCAGCATTTT.

The rearrangement links TRBV6-2 or TRBV6-3 to TRBJ2-1; 7 bases map to TRBD2. With V trimmed by 2 bases and J by 6 bases, 4 bases remained unmatched. Germline V gives CDR1 MNHEY, CDR2 SVGEGT. This CDR3 comprises 14 residues. The CDR3 here is CASSYPGLINEQFF. The CDR3 DNA reads TGTGCCAGCAGTTACCCGGGACTAATCAATGAGCAGTTCTTC.

The table lists this clonotype with a few counts. This chain connects TRBV4-2 to TRBJ2-2; D is undetermined. The V end lost 0 bases, the J end lost 4 bases, and 6 bases lay between the germline ends. Germline CDR1 reads LGHNA; CDR2 reads YNFKEQ. The CDR3 consists of 14 residues. DNA of the CDR3: TGTGCCAGCAGCCAAGATAAGTTCACCGGGGAGCTGTTTTTT. Protein product: CASSQDKFTGELFF.